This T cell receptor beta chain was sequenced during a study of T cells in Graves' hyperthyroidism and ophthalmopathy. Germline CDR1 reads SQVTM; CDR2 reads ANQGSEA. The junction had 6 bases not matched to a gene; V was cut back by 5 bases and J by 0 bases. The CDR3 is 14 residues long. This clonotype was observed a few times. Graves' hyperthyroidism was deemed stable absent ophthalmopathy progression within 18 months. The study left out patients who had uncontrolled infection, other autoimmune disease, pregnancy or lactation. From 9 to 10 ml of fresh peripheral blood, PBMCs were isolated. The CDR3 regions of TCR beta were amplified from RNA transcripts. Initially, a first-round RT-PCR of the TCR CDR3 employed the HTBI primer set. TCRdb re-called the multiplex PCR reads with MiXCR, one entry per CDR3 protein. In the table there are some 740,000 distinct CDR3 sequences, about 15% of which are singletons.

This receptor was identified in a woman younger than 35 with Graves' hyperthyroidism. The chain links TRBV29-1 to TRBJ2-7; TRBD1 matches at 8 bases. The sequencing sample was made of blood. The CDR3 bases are TGCAGCGTTCTCGGTACAGGGGGCTCCTACGAGCAGTACTTC. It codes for CSVLGTGGSYEQYF.